These 28 T cell receptor beta chains came from one sample sequenced in a study of metastatic and nonmetastatic thyroid tumors. Nobody among the patients had been given any treatment before thyroid surgery. Through MiXCR, TCRdb re-clonotyped the PCR reads. The table includes 40,000 to 55,000 clones, under 20% detected once. Sequenced material: blood. The receptors were gathered from a female donor with papillary thyroid cancer or a benign thyroid nodule (not recorded which). Some clones in this sample may be carry-over from other donors' samples.

This clone was seen more than once but under ten times. The chain carries TRBV6-1 and TRBJ1-2; 9 bases fit TRBD1. The CDR3 runs 15 residues. Germline CDR1 MNHNS, CDR2 SASEGT. After removal of 5 bases from V and 2 bases from J, the junction contained 6 bases not matched to a gene. The CDR3 sequence: CASSPRTGANYGYTF. DNA of the CDR3: TGTGCCAGCAGTCCAAGGACAGGGGCCAACTATGGCTACACCTTC.

The chain is built from TRBV6-1 and TRBJ2-1; a weak D match, TRBD1 (6 bases). Trimming left V 2 bases short and J 10 bases short, with 12 bases between. The germline CDR1 and CDR2 sequences are MNHNS and SASEGT. There are 13 residues in the CDR3. The CDR3 DNA reads TGTGCCAGCAGTGAAAGTGGCAGGGGAGAGCAGTTCTTC. It is translated as CASSESGRGEQFF.

This clone was counted between two and nine times. J is TRBJ2-5 and V is TRBV7-6; the match to TRBD2 covers 11 bases. This CDR3 has 16 amino acids. J was trimmed by 7 bases and V by 3 bases; bases with no gene match: 10. Germline V lookup: CDR1 SGHVS, CDR2 FNYEAQ. In nucleotides, the CDR3 is TGTGCCAGCAGCTTTAGCGGGAGGGCCTCGGTCTTGACCCAGTACTTC. It is translated as CASSFSGRASVLTQYF.

Ten or more counts support this clone. Other DNA sequences in this sample translate to the same CDR3. V gene TRBV5-8 combines with J gene TRBJ1-4; possibly TRBD1 for D (6 bases). The CDR3 has 10 residues. Germline lookup yields CDR1 SGHTS and CDR2 YDEGEE. The ends were cut back, 10 bases at V and 13 bases at J, with 14 bases in the middle. CDR3 region: CAGTQGALFF. The CDR3 DNA is TGTGCCGGTACACAGGGAGCACTGTTTTTT.

This clone was recorded a few times. V and J are TRBV6-9 and TRBJ2-7; the D is unclear. The germline V and J ends were trimmed by 7 bases and 7 bases, with 20 bases remaining between them. The CDR3 covers 14 residues. Germline lookup yields CDR1 MNHGY and CDR2 SVAAGI. CDR3 coding DNA: TGTGCCAGCATCCGCGTGACTCCAGTGGGGGAGCAGTACTTC. Translation: CASIRVTPVGEQYF.

This clone was counted ten times or more. This chain uses TRBV12-3 or TRBV12-4 with TRBJ1-1, with no clear D. The CDR3 spans 12 residues. The V and J ends lost 4 bases and 5 bases respectively, with 8 bases between them. The CDR3 region is CASSYEGTEAFF. CDR3 in DNA: TGTGCCAGCAGTTACGAAGGGACTGAAGCTTTCTTT.

This clone was observed many times. The genes are TRBV18 and TRBJ2-1; 9 bases are a match to TRBD2. The germline V gene encodes CDR1 KGHSH and CDR2 LQKENI. The CDR3 has 16 amino acids. Trimming at V came to 2 bases and at J to 1 base, leaving 3 bases not matched to a gene. The CDR3 sequence is CASSPGLAGSYNEQFF. The CDR3 nucleotides read TGTGCCAGCTCACCAGGGCTAGCGGGGTCCTACAATGAGCAGTTCTTC.

Note on this clone: The germline gene is not matched at one end of the junction; a read error may be the cause. The rearrangement joins TRBV27 to TRBJ1-5; D uncertain. The CDR3 contains 13 residues. Per germline, CDR1 MNHEY and CDR2 SMNVEV (reference sequence). The CDR3 DNA follows: TGTGCCAGCAGTCCGTCCAGGTATCAGCTCCAGCATTTT. Translated, it gives CASSPSRYQLQHF.

The J gene is TRBJ1-2, the V gene TRBV24-1; 10 bases are shared with TRBD1. The CDR3 spans 14 residues. Germline trimming cut 11 bases from V and 4 bases from J; bases unmatched to any gene: 9. The germline V gene has CDR1 KGHDR and CDR2 SFDVKD. The CDR3 nucleotides read TGTGCCAGCACGCCGGGACAGGGGAGCTATGGCTACACCTTC. As protein: CASTPGQGSYGYTF.

This clone has a count of ten or more. The rearrangement links TRBV28 to TRBJ1-1; no definite D call. Germline-derived CDR1 and CDR2 are MDHEN and SYDVKM. The CDR3 covers 11 residues. The germline V and J ends were trimmed by 2 bases and 4 bases, with 2 bases remaining between them. The CDR3, as DNA: TGTGCCAGCAGTTTAGCCACTGAAGCTTTCTTT. This gives the protein CASSLATEAFF.

This clone was seen once. This clone may be a read error of a much larger clone one base away. The chain carries TRBV18 and TRBJ2-3, with D possibly called TRBD1 or TRBD2 (5 bases each). V was shortened by 0 bases and J by 2 bases, with 9 bases between the two germline ends. Germline V gene data show CDR1 as KGHSH and CDR2 as LQKENI. CDR3 length: 15 amino acids. Here the CDR3 reads CASSPPQGVTDTQYF. CDR3 sequence (DNA): TGTGCCAGCTCACCACCCCAGGGAGTCACAGATACGCAGTATTTT.

Comment on this clone: With a much larger clone just one base away, this may be a read error. This chain uses TRBV28 with TRBJ2-1; D gene unclear. CDR1 is MDHEN and CDR2 is SYDVKM in the germline V gene. This CDR3 spans 14 amino acids. In DNA form, the CDR3 reads TGTGCCAGCAGGGTAGGCGTTCCCTACAATGAGCAGTTCTTT. Amino acid sequence: CASRVGVPYNEQFF.

Regarding this clone: A much more abundant neighbour one base away suggests this may be a read error. This chain joins TRBV20-1 and TRBJ2-1, with 8 nucleotides matching TRBD1. The junction had 5 bases not matched to a gene; V was cut back by 6 bases and J by 1 base. The CDR3 is made up of 14 amino acids. CDR1 and CDR2 from the germline V gene are DFQATT and SNEGSKA (reference sequence). CDR3 DNA: TGCAGTGCAGATAGACAGGGGTCCTACAATGAGCAGTTCTTC. This gives the protein CSADRQGSYNEQFF.

In regard to this clone: The junction and the germline gene differ at one end; a read error may be behind it. V and J are TRBV19 and TRBJ2-7; TRBD2 is a possible D gene (7 bases). Germline loops: CDR1 LNHDA, CDR2 SQIVND (reference sequence). The CDR3 has 14 amino acids. The CDR3, as DNA: TGCGCCAGCAGTCCATTCGGGGGGCTCTACGAGCAGTACTTC. This sequence encodes CASSPFGGLYEQYF. The whole variable domain, remainder taken from reference TRBV19 and TRBJ2-7, is DGGITQSPKYLFRKEGQNVTLSCEQNLNHDAMYWYRQDPGQGLRLIYYSQIVNDFQKGDIAEGYSVSREKKESFPLTVTSAQKNPTAFYLCASSPFGGLYEQYFGPGTRLTVT.

The V call is TRBV28, the J call TRBJ2-7; TRBD2 matches at 7 bases. CDR1 is MDHEN and CDR2 is SYDVKM in the germline V gene. This CDR3 has 15 residues. The V and J ends lost 3 bases and 3 bases, in that order; junction bases with no gene match: 8. The chain's CDR3 is CASSFSPAGSYEQYF. The CDR3 bases are TGTGCCAGCAGTTTCAGCCCAGCGGGGAGCTACGAGCAGTACTTC. Full variable domain (rest looked up from reference TRBV28 and TRBJ2-7): DVKVTQSSRYLVKRTGEKVFLECVQDMDHENMFWYRQDPGLGLRLIYFSYDVKMKEKGDIPEGYSVSREKKERFSLILESASTNQTSMYLCASSFSPAGSYEQYFGPGTRLTVT.

The sample holds a few counts of this clone. The junction departs from the called germline gene at one end, perhaps through a read error. This chain joins TRBV12-3 or TRBV12-4 and TRBJ1-1; D gene uncertain. The length of the CDR3 is 12 residues. CDR3 sequence reads: CASILCNTEAFF. In DNA, the CDR3 is TGTGCCAGCATTTTATGTAACACTGAAGCTTTCTTT.

This clone was seen at least ten times. The chain has TRBV11-3 and TRBJ2-1, with D unclear. This CDR3 is built from 11 residues. Looked up from germline, CDR1 is SGHNT and CDR2 is YENEEA. V lost 8 bases to trimming and J lost 6 bases, with 8 bases between them. DNA of the CDR3: TGTGCCAGCGGCAGTGGCAATGAGCAGTTCTTC. This encodes CASGSGNEQFF.

This clone was observed many times. The chain recombines TRBV28 with TRBJ2-1; TRBD2 matches at 8 bases. The CDR3 sequence is 14 residues long. Looked up from germline, CDR1 is MDHEN and CDR2 is SYDVKM. V dropped 3 bases and J dropped 5; count of bases not matched to a gene: 3. The CDR3 region has the DNA TGTGCCAGCAGTTTTAGCGGGAAGAACAATGAGCAGTTCTTC. This translates into CASSFSGKNNEQFF.

This clone was counted at least ten times. The chain links TRBV4-1 to TRBJ1-1; the D is unclear. Germline V gene lookup returns CDR1 MGHRA and CDR2 YSYEKL. This CDR3 is built from 12 residues. V shed 3 bases and J shed 8 bases, with 10 bases lying between them. The DNA for the CDR3 is TGCGCCAGCAGCCAGATCGGCGAAGAAGCTTTCTTT. As protein: CASSQIGEEAFF.

Notes on this clone: The junction shows a germline mismatch at one end, possibly a read error. The chain recombines TRBV11-2 with TRBJ1-3, with D unclear. The CDR3 runs 17 residues. In germline, CDR1 is SGHAT, CDR2 FQNNGV. The CDR3 DNA follows: TGTGCCAGCAGCCGAGAACTAATAATTGGCTCTGTAAACACCATATATTTT. Translating gives CASSRELIIGSVNTIYF.

This clone showed up many times. The chain links TRBV20-1 to TRBJ2-7, with D perhaps TRBD2 (5 bases). V shed 6 bases and J shed 2 bases, with 11 bases lying between them. The CDR3 spans 12 residues. The germline V gene encodes CDR1 DFQATT and CDR2 SNEGSKA (reference sequence). The CDR3 DNA sequence: TGCAGTGCCCCTTTGGGAGCCTACGAGCAGTACTTC. Translating it yields CSAPLGAYEQYF.

This clone was detected many times. The rearrangement links TRBV28 to TRBJ2-3, with D possibly matching TRBD2 (5 bases). The CDR3 is 14 amino acids. Germline lookup yields CDR1 MDHEN and CDR2 SYDVKM. V was clipped by 7 bases and J by 0 bases, with 11 bases between them. CDR3 protein: CASTADPSTDTQYF. In DNA, the CDR3 is TGTGCCAGCACAGCGGATCCTAGCACAGATACGCAGTATTTT.

This clone has at least ten counts. This rearrangement joins TRBV6-1 to TRBJ2-3, with D uncertain. The CDR3 consists of 15 residues. V lost 6 bases, J lost 4 bases, and 17 bases lay in between. Germline CDR1 reads MNHNS; CDR2 reads SASEGT. CDR3 in DNA: TGTGCCAGCAGGGTTCGACGGGTGAAGGCAGATACGCAGTATTTT. This translates into CASRVRRVKADTQYF.

The chain is built from TRBV20-1 and TRBJ2-4, with D possibly being TRBD2 (6 bases). Germline values: CDR1 DFQATT, CDR2 SNEGSKA (reference sequence). V gave up 1 base and J gave up 11 bases, with 9 bases separating them. The CDR3 spans 11 residues. The CDR3 loop reads CSARGLEVQYF. CDR3 nucleotides: TGCAGTGCTAGAGGACTAGAGGTTCAGTACTTC.

This clone was seen ten or more times. The DNA of the CDR3 is TGCAGTGCTAAACGGGACTATTCCTACGAGCAGTACTTC. Protein product: CSAKRDYSYEQYF. The chain recombines TRBV20-1 with TRBJ2-7, with TRBD2 matching over 7 bases. V lost 4 bases and J lost 1; bases outside the gene matches: 4. CDR1 is DFQATT and CDR2 is SNEGSKA in the germline V gene (reference sequence). CDR3 length equals 13 residues.

V is TRBV24-1 and J is TRBJ2-3; 15 bases line up with TRBD2. Germline V CDR1 and CDR2: KGHDR, SFDVKD. Trimming took 4 bases from V and 1 from J; bases not matched to a gene: 11. The CDR3 runs 20 residues. Written as DNA, the CDR3 is TGTGCCACCAGTGAGGGGACTAGCGGGAGGATATTGAGCGGCACAGATACGCAGTATTTT. Its translation is CATSEGTSGRILSGTDTQYF.

At least ten counts were recorded for this clone. This chain joins TRBV12-3 or TRBV12-4 and TRBJ1-2; TRBD1 is a possible D gene (5 bases). The length of the CDR3 is 13 residues. V was clipped by 2 bases and J by 7 bases, with 11 bases between them. The CDR3 loop is CASSLSTGGGYTF. The CDR3 DNA sequence: TGTGCCAGCAGTTTAAGTACAGGAGGTGGCTACACCTTC.

This clone has at least ten counts. The rearrangement uses TRBV5-1 and TRBJ2-1, with 8 nucleotides matching TRBD1. The CDR3 consists of 15 residues. CDR1 and CDR2 (germline): SGHRS, YFSETQ. Germline trimming cut 4 bases from V and 7 bases from J; bases unmatched to any gene: 10. This CDR3 reads CASSPPNQGANEQFF. The CDR3, as DNA: TGCGCCAGCAGCCCCCCAAACCAGGGGGCGAATGAGCAGTTCTTC.